This T cell receptor (beta chain) was documented in a study of blood T cell repertoires in COVID-19. Overall study context: The United States, Italy and Spain supplied acute and convalescent COVID-19 samples. The cDNA or gDNA used as material had been derived from T cells, B-cell-depleted T cells, or PBMCs.

Original methodology: Reference gene primer amplification gave nucleated cell count estimates. TCRdb's table, derived via immunoSEQ multiplex PCR, lists solely in-frame clones and lacks some. Clone size and the V and J calls come from that table; the DNA yielded D and trimming. Here the sample spans under 150,000 clones, around 87% being singletons. The receptor's source is a man aged 45-60 years with active COVID-19. The sequencing input was peripheral blood.

The CDR3 coding sequence is TGTGCCAGCAGCCAAGGGGGACAGGACGCACCCCGCTATGGCTACACCTTC. This encodes CASSQGGQDAPRYGYTF. The chain couples TRBV4-2 to TRBJ1-2, with 8 bases fitting TRBD1. CDR3 length equals 17 residues. The junction had 11 bases not matched to a gene; V was cut back by 1 base and J by 4 bases. The V gene's germline CDR1 is LGHNA and CDR2 YNFKEQ.